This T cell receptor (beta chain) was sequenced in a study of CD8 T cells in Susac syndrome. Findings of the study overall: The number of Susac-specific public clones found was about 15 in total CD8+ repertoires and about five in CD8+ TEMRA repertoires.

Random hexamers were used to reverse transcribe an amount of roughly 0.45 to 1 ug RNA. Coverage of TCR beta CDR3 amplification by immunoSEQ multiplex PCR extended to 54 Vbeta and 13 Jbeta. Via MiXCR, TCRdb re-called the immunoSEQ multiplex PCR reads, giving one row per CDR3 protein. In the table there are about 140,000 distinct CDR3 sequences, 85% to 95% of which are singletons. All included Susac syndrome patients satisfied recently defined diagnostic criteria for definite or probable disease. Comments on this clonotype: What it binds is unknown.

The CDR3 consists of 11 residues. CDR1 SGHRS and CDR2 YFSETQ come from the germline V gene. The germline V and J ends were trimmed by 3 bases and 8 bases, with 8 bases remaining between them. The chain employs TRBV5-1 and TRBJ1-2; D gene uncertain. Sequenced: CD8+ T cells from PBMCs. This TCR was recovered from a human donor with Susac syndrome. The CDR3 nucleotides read TGCGCCAGCAGCTCAGAAAGGGGCTACACCTTC. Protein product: CASSSERGYTF.